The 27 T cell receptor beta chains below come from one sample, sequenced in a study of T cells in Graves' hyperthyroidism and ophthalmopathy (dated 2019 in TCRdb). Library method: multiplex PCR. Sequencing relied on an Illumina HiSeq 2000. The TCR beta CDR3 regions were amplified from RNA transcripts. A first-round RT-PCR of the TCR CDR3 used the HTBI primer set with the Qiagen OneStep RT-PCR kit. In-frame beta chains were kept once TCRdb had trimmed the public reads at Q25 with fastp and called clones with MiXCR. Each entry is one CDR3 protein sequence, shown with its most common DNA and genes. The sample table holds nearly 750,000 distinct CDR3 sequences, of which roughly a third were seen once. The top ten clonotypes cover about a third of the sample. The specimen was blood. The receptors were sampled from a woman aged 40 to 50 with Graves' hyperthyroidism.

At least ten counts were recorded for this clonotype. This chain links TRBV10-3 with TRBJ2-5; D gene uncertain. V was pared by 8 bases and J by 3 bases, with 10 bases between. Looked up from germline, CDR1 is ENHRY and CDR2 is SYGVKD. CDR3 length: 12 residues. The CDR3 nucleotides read TGTGCCATCGCAAAGACCGAAGAGACCCAGTACTTC. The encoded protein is CAIAKTEETQYF.

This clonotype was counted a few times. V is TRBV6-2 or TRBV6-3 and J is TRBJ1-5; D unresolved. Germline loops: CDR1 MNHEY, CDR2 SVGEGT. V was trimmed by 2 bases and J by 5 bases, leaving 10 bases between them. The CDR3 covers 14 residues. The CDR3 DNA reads TGTGCCAGCAGTTACGGGCACCTCGATCAGCCCCAGCATTTT. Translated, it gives CASSYGHLDQPQHF.

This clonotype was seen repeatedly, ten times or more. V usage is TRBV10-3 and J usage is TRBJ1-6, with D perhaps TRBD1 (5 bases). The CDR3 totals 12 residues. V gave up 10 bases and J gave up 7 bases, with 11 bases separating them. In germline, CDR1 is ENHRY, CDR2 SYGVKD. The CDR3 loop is CATWDGNSPLHF. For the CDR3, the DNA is TGTGCCACCTGGGACGGCAATTCACCCCTCCACTTT.

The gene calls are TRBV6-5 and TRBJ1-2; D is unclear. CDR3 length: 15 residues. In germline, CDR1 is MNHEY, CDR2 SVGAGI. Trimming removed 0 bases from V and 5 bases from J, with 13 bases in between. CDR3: CASSYSRITAYGYTF. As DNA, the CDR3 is TGTGCCAGCAGTTACTCGCGCATTACCGCTTATGGCTACACCTTC.

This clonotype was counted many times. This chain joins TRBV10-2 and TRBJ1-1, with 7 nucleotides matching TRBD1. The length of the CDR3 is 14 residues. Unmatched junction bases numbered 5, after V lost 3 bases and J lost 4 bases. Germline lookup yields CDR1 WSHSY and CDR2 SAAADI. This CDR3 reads CASSDQSGGTEAFF. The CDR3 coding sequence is TGCGCCAGCAGTGATCAGTCAGGGGGCACTGAAGCTTTCTTT.

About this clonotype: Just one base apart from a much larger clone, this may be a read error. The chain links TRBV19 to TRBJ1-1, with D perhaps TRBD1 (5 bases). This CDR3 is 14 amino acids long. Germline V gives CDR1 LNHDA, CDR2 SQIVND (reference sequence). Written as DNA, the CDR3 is TGTGCCAGTAGTAGAGAGACAGTGAACACTGAAGCTTCCTTT. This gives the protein CASSRETVNTEASF.

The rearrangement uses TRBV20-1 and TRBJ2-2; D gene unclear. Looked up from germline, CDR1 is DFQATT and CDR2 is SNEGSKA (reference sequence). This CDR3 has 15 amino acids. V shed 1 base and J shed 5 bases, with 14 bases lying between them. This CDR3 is CSARGPTRATGELFF. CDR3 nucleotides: TGCAGTGCTAGAGGCCCTACACGAGCGACCGGGGAGCTGTTTTTT.

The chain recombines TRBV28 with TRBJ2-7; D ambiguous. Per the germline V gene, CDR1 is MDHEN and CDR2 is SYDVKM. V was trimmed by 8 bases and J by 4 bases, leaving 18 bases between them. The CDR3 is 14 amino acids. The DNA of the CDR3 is TGTGCCAGCGGGTTACTCGTGCCTCCTTACGAGCAGTACTTC. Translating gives CASGLLVPPYEQYF.

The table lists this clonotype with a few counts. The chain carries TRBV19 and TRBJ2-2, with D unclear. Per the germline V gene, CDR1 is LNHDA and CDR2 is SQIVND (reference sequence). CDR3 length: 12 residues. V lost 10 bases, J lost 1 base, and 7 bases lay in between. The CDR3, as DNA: TGTGCCATTTCCCTGAACACCGGGGAGCTGTTTTTT. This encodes CAISLNTGELFF.

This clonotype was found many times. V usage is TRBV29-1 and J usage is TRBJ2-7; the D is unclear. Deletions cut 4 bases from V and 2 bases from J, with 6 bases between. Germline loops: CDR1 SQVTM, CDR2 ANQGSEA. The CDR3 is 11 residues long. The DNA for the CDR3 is TGCAGCGTTGGAGATACCTACGAGCAGTACTTC. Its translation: CSVGDTYEQYF.

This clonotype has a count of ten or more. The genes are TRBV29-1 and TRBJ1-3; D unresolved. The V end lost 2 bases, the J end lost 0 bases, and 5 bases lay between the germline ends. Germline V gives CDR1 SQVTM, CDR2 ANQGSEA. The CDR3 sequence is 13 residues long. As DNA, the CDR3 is TGCAGCGTTGAATTGACCTCTGGAAACACCATATATTTT. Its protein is CSVELTSGNTIYF.

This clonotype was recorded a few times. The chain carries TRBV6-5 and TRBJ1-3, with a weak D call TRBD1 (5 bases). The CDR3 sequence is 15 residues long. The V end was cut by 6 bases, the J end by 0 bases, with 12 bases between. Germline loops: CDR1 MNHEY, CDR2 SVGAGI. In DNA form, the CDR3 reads TGTGCCAGCAGCCGTGCGGGGACCTCTGGAAACACCATATATTTT. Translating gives CASSRAGTSGNTIYF.

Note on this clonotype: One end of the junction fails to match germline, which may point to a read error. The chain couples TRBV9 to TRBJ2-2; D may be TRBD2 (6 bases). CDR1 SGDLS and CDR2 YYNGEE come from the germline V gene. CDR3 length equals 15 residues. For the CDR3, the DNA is TGTGGCAGCAGCTTAGAGCGGGTGTACACCGGGGAGCTGTTTTTT. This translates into CGSSLERVYTGELFF.

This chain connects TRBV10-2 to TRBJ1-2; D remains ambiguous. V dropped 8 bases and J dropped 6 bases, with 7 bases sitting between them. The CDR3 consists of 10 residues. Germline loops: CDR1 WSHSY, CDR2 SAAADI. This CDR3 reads CASGVNGYTF. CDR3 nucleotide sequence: TGCGCCAGCGGAGTGAATGGCTACACCTTC.

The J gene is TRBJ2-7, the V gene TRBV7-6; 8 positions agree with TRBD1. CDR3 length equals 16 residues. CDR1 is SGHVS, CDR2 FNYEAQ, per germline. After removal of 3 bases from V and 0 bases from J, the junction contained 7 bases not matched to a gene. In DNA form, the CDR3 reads TGTGCCAGCAGCTTCACAGGGGGGCCCAGCTCCTACGAGCAGTACTTC. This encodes CASSFTGGPSSYEQYF.

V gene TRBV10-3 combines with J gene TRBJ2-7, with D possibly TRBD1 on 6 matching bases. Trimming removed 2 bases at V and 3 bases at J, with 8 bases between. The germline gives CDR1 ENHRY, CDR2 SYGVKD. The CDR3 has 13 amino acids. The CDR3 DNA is TGTGCCATCAGTGAGGGGACATACTACGAGCAGTACTTC. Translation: CAISEGTYYEQYF.

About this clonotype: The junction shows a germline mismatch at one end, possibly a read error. The CDR3 loop is CASSLANPTYEQYF. In DNA form, the CDR3 reads TGTGCCAGCAGCCTCGCCAACCCGACCTACGAGCAGTACTTC. The chain joins TRBV5-1 to TRBJ2-7, with no clear D. This CDR3 is 14 amino acids long. Germline loops: CDR1 SGHRS, CDR2 YFSETQ.

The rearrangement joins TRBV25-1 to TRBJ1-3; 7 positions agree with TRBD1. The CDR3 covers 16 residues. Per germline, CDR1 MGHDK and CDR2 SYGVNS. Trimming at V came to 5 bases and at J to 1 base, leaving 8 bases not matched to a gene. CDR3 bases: TGTGCCAGCAGTTTATTCGGCAGGGGGTCTGGAAACACCATATATTTT. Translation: CASSLFGRGSGNTIYF.

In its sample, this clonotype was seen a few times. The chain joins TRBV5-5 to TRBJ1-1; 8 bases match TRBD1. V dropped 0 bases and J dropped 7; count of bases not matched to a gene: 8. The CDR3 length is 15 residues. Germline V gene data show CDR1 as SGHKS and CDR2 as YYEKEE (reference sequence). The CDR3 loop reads CASSLADRADLEAFF. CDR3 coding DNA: TGTGCCAGCAGCTTGGCGGACAGGGCTGATCTTGAAGCTTTCTTT.

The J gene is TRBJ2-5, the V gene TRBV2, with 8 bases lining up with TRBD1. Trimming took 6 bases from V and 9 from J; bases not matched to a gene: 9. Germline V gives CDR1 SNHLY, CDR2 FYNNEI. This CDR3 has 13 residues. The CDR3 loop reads CASRDRAVQPQYF. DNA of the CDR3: TGTGCCAGCAGGGACAGGGCGGTGCAGCCCCAGTACTTC.

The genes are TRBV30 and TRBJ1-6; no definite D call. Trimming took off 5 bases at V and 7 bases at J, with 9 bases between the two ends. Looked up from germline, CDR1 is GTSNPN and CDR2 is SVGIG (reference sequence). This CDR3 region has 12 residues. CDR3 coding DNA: TGTGCCTGGGGCGAAATGAATTCACCCCTCCACTTT. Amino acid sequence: CAWGEMNSPLHF.

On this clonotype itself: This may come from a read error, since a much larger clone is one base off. The CDR3 nucleotides are TGTGCCAGCATACCCCGGACAGGCCAGAACACTGAAGCTTTCTTT. It codes for CASIPRTGQNTEAFF. This chain joins TRBV6-1 and TRBJ1-1; 7 nucleotides align to TRBD1. The V segment lost 7 bases and the J segment 1 base; nucleotides outside the gene matches: 9. Germline-derived CDR1 and CDR2 are MNHNS and SASEGT. The CDR3 is made up of 15 amino acids.

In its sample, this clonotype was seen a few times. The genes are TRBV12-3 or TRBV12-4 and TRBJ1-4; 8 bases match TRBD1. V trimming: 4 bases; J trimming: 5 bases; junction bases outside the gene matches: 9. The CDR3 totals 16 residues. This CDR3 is CASSWGQAHNNEKLFF. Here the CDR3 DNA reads TGTGCCAGCAGTTGGGGACAGGCACATAACAATGAAAAACTGTTTTTT.

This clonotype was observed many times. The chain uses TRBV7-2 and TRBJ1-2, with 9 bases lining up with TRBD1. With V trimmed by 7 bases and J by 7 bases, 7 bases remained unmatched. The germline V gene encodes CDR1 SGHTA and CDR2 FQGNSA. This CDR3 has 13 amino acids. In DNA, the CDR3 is TGTGCCAGCACCGAACAGGGGGCGGGTGGCTACACCTTC. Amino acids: CASTEQGAGGYTF.

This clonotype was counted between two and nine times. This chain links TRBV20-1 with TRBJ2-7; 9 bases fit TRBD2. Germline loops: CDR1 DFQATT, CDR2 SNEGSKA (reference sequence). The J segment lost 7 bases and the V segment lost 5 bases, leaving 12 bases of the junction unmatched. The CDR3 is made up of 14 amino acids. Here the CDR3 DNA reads TGCAGTGCTCCTTTCATAGCGGGAGTGGGGGAGCAGTACTTC. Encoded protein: CSAPFIAGVGEQYF.

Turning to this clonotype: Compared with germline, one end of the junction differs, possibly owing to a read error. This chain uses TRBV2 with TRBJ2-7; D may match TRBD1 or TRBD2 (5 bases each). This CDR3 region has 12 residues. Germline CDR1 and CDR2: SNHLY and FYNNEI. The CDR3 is CASSRDGYGQYF. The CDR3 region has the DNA TGTGCCAGCAGTCGGGACGGCTACGGGCAGTACTTC.

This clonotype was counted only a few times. Written as DNA, the CDR3 is TGTGCCATCAGTGAGGGGGAGACAGGGGGTTCCTACGAGCAGTACTTC. Protein product: CAISEGETGGSYEQYF. This chain uses TRBV10-3 with TRBJ2-7; 9 nucleotides align to TRBD1. V lost 2 bases and J lost 1; bases outside the gene matches: 6. Germline V gene lookup returns CDR1 ENHRY and CDR2 SYGVKD. This CDR3 contains 16 residues.